A selection of T cell receptor beta chains follows, all from one sample in a study of shared clonotypes between healthy human individuals. Clones were read by immunoSEQ multiplex PCR, and TCRdb kept only the in-frame ones, dropping some. The profile shows about 2.2 million clones, just over 90% of them singletons. Material: naive CD8+ T cells from PBMCs. The source of these receptors is a man in his late teens or twenties in good health. Some clones in this sample may be carry-over from other donors' samples. The CDR3 runs from the conserved cysteine through the conserved F or W. Fields, in order: clone size, D gene, V gene, J gene, CDR3 DNA, CDR3 protein. A D gene is named only where the DNA matches it firmly. The listing skips clone size in some rows; elsewhere it reads once, few, many or a size class.

-	-	TRBV7-9	TRBJ1-5	TGTGCCAGCAGCGGCCCATTGGTGGGGGATCAGCCCCAGCATTTT	CASSGPLVGDQPQHF
-	-	TRBV19	TRBJ1-3	TGTGCCAGTAGTTACAGCAACTCTGGAAACACCATATATTTT	CASSYSNSGNTIYF
once	-	TRBV6-5	TRBJ1-2	TGTGCCAGCAGTTACTCGATACAGGGAGGGGGTCATGGCTACACCTTC	CASSYSIQGGGHGYTF
-	-	TRBV4-1	TRBJ1-1	TGCGCCAGCAGCCAAGCTAACATGGGTTTGGTCACTGAAGCTTTCTTT	CASSQANMGLVTEAFF
-	TRBD2	TRBV27	TRBJ2-2	TGTGCCAGCAGACCCACACTCACTAGCGGGATACAGGGCGGGGAGCTGTTTTTT	CASRPTLTSGIQGGELFF
-	-	TRBV7-9	TRBJ2-5	TGTGCCAGCAGCTTTCCCAGGGGCAGTCAAGAGACCCAGTACTTC	CASSFPRGSQETQYF
-	TRBD2	TRBV7-8	TRBJ2-5	TGTGCCAGCAGCTTATCTAGCGGGAGGTACCAGTACTTC	CASSLSSGRYQYF
-	-	TRBV6-1	TRBJ2-2	TGTGCCAGCAGTGAAGGGGTCGCGGCCGGGGAGCTGTTTTTT	CASSEGVAAGELFF
once	-	TRBV5-1	TRBJ2-7	TGCGCCAGCAGCTTGGTTCCTAGCGAGACCTACGAGCAGTACTTC	CASSLVPSETYEQYF
-	-	TRBV9	TRBJ2-2	TGTGCCAGCAGCCCGGGGGACTTGAACACCGGGGAGCTGTTTTTT	CASSPGDLNTGELFF
-	-	TRBV5-1	TRBJ2-3	TGCGCCAGCAGCTTGGAAGCACGTCGGGATACGCAGTATTTT	CASSLEARRDTQYF
-	TRBD1	TRBV29-1	TRBJ1-1	TGCAGCGTTGAAGTTGACAGGGCCGAAGGAGCTTTCTTT	CSVEVDRAEGAFF
-	-	TRBV6-1	TRBJ1-1	TGTGCCAGCAATTACGCGGGGCAGATAGAAGCTTTCTTT	CASNYAGQIEAFF
-	-	TRBV30	TRBJ2-2	TGTGCCGGCACCGACACCGGGGAGCTGTTTTTT	CAGTDTGELFF
-	TRBD2	TRBV2	TRBJ2-6	TGTGCCACAATCGGACTAGCGGGAGAGGGTGGGGCCAACGTCCTGACTTTC	CATIGLAGEGGANVLTF
-	TRBD1	TRBV27	TRBJ2-1	TGTGCCAGCAGCTACTCCGACAGGGTCTCCTACAATGAGCAGTTCTTC	CASSYSDRVSYNEQFF
-	-	TRBV7-2	TRBJ2-2	TGTGCCAGCAGCCTCGCCAGGGTCAACACCGGGGAGCTGTTTTTT	CASSLARVNTGELFF
-	-	TRBV27	TRBJ2-2	TGTGCCAGCAGTTCGTGGACCCGGAACACCGGGGAGCTGTTTTTT	CASSSWTRNTGELFF
-	-	TRBV7-9	TRBJ2-1	TGTGCCAGCAGCTCGAACCGCTTAGCGCAGAGCTCCTACAATGAGCAGTTCTTC	CASSSNRLAQSSYNEQFF
-	-	TRBV4-2	TRBJ1-2	TGTGCCAGCAGCCAAGGGTTCGAGGAAGCGGAGAACTATGGCTACACCTTC	CASSQGFEEAENYGYTF
-	TRBD1	TRBV4-1	TRBJ2-2	TGCGCCAGCAGCCATGGGACAGGGTTTGCCGGGGAGCTGTTTTTT	CASSHGTGFAGELFF
-	-	TRBV9	TRBJ1-5	TGTGCCAGCAGCGTAAACGGGTTGGGTAATCAGCCCCAGCATTTT	CASSVNGLGNQPQHF
-	-	TRBV28	TRBJ1-2	TGTGCCAGCAGTCTAACGACCCGAAACGTGTATGGCTACACCTTC	CASSLTTRNVYGYTF
-	TRBD2	TRBV5-4	TRBJ2-3	TGTGCCAGCAGCCGGGGGGTCGGAACAGATACGCAGTATTTT	CASSRGVGTDTQYF
once	TRBD1	TRBV7-9	TRBJ2-7	TGTGCCAGCAGCGGGCGGGACAGGTCGTCCTACGAGCAGTACTTC	CASSGRDRSSYEQYF
-	-	TRBV11-2	TRBJ2-1	TGTGCCAGCAGGCCTTCCGGGCCCCCAGGCGAGTTCTTC	CASRPSGPPGEFF
-	-	TRBV7-3	TRBJ2-1	TGTGCCAGCAGCTTAGTGAGGACTCCTTGGAGTGAGCAGTTCTTC	CASSLVRTPWSEQFF
-	-	TRBV27	TRBJ1-2	TGTGCCATAGGGAGTAACAGGTGGGGAGGCTACACCTTC	CAIGSNRWGGYTF
-	-	TRBV20-1	TRBJ1-2	TGCAGTGCTAGAGATGGGGAAGGCTACACCTTC	CSARDGEGYTF
-	TRBD2	TRBV28	TRBJ2-5	TGTGCCAGCAGTCCCAGGACTAGCGGGAGACCATCACCGTGGGAGACCCAGTACTTC	CASSPRTSGRPSPWETQYF
-	-	TRBV27	TRBJ2-3	TGTGCCAGCAGGGAGTTCACAGATACGCAGTATTTT	CASREFTDTQYF
-	TRBD2	TRBV27	TRBJ2-3	TGTGCCAGCAGCTTTAGCGGGAGGGGGAGCACAGATACGCAGTATTTT	CASSFSGRGSTDTQYF
-	-	TRBV21-1	TRBJ2-7	TGTGCCAGCCCCATAGGTGAGCGGGTCTACGAGCAGTACTTC	CASPIGERVYEQYF
-	-	TRBV7-9	TRBJ2-1	TGTGCCAGCAGCCCCCCACAGTACAATGAGCAGTTCTTC	CASSPPQYNEQFF
many	-	TRBV13	TRBJ2-2	TGTGCCAGCAGCTTAGTAGGACATAACACCGGGGAGCTGTTTTTT	CASSLVGHNTGELFF
-	TRBD2	TRBV9	TRBJ2-1	TGTGCCAGCAGCGTTACTAGCGAGTATGAGCAGTTCTTC	CASSVTSEYEQFF
-	-	TRBV25-1	TRBJ2-3	TGTGCCAGCAGTGAGGGCTTAACAGATACGCAGTATTTT	CASSEGLTDTQYF
-	-	TRBV6-5	TRBJ2-7	TGTGCCAGCAGTTCCGGGGAGGACGAGCAGTACTTC	CASSSGEDEQYF
-	-	TRBV28	TRBJ2-1	TGTGCCAGCAGCACCGACGGGGGACACAATGAGCAGTTCTTC	CASSTDGGHNEQFF
-	TRBD2	TRBV4-1	TRBJ2-1	TGCGCCAGCAGCCAGATTAGCGGGGATCCCTACAATGAGCAGTTCTTC	CASSQISGDPYNEQFF
-	-	TRBV5-6	TRBJ2-2	TGTGCCAGCAGCTTGGGTAAAGCGCGTGCCCATCCCCTCCTCGGGGAGCTGTTTTTT	CASSLGKARAHPLLGELFF
-	-	TRBV5-1	TRBJ2-5	TGCGCCAGCAGCTTGGTAGGAGGGCGGGAGACCCAGTACTTC	CASSLVGGRETQYF
-	-	TRBV4-1	TRBJ2-5	TGCGCCAGCAGCCAAGCCCCGGGTCGGAAAGAGACCCAGTACTTC	CASSQAPGRKETQYF